The TCR beta chain described here comes from a study of OX40 agonist ivuxolimab in advanced cancers. Study-level findings and limits: A proportion of nonresponders additionally exhibited low normalized T-cell clonal expansion. The investigators did not determine what antigen specificity the expanded peripheral T cells had.

Using immunoSEQ multiplex PCR, the repertoire was profiled, and TCRdb retains in-frame clones only, with some absent. The repertoire holds some 46,000 clones, with 80% to 90% as singletons. This CDR3 is built from 13 residues. Germline V gene lookup returns CDR1 MNHEY and CDR2 SVGAGI. Trimming removed 2 bases at V and 5 bases at J, with 9 bases between. Patients were ruled out by autoimmune disease history or systemic immunosuppression. This clone was seen just once. Antigen specificity is unknown. The chain uses TRBV6-5 and TRBJ2-5; tentative D call: TRBD1 (5 bases). This material consisted of CD4+ or CD8+ T cells sorted from blood, taken in a trial of the OX40 agonist ivuxolimab. This receptor was taken from an adult with an advanced solid tumor such as melanoma, head and neck, liver or kidney cancer. This chain's CDR3 is CASSYLQGETQYF. The CDR3 DNA reads as TGTGCCAGCAGTTACCTCCAGGGTGAGACCCAGTACTTC.